One sample yielded the 14 T cell receptor beta chains listed below, sequenced in a study of immune evolution from preneoplasia to lung adenocarcinoma. Sequencing was performed with immunoSEQ multiplex PCR; in TCRdb, only in-frame clones are kept and a portion is missing. Of around 3,700 clones detected, about 80% appear once; the ten largest clones hold over 5%. The sequencing sample was made of FFPE invasive lung adenocarcinoma tissue. The source is an older person with invasive lung adenocarcinoma.

The chain combines TRBV19 with TRBJ2-6; 9 bases line up with TRBD2. This CDR3 is built from 17 residues. The V gene end was trimmed by 3 bases and the J gene end by 4 bases; junction bases not matched to a gene: 7. The germline V gene encodes CDR1 LNHDA and CDR2 SQIVND (reference sequence). The CDR3 loop reads CASSMGLAGAGANVLTF. DNA of the CDR3: TGTGCCAGTAGTATGGGATTAGCGGGAGCCGGGGCCAACGTCCTGACTTTC.

V and J are TRBV18 and TRBJ1-1; D may be TRBD1 (5 bases). V lost 5 bases to trimming and J lost 1 base, with 8 bases between them. This CDR3 spans 13 amino acids. CDR1 KGHSH and CDR2 LQKENI come from the germline V gene. Written as DNA, the CDR3 is TGTGCCAGCTCAGCCGACAGGAACACTGAAGCTTTCTTT. This translates into CASSADRNTEAFF.

The chain carries TRBV12-5 and TRBJ1-1; D is uncertain. V gave up 6 bases and J gave up 3 bases, with 8 bases separating them. This CDR3 has 12 residues. CDR1 and CDR2 (germline): LGHNT, FRNRAP. The CDR3 DNA is TGTGCTAGTGGCGTAGCGGACACTGAAGCTTTCTTT. It specifies CASGVADTEAFF. The full variable domain, rest sourced from reference TRBV12-5 and TRBJ1-1, is DARVTQTPRHKVTEMGQEVTMRCQPILGHNTVFWYRQTMMQGLELLAYFRNRAPLDDSGMPKDRFSAEMPDATLATLKIQPSEPRDSAVYFCASGVADTEAFFGQGTRLTVV.

The chain uses TRBV25-1 and TRBJ1-4; no firm D call. Germline-derived CDR1 and CDR2 are MGHDK and SYGVNS. V lost 5 bases, J lost 10 bases, and 11 bases lay in between. The CDR3 spans 12 residues. The DNA for the CDR3 is TGTGCCAGCAGTCAAAACCACGGAAAACTGTTTTTT. Amino acids: CASSQNHGKLFF. Supplemented by reference TRBV25-1 and TRBJ1-4, the full variable domain reads EADIYQTPRYLVIGTGKKITLECSQTMGHDKMYWYQQDPGMELHLIHYSYGVNSTEKGDLSSESTVSRIRTEHFPLTLESARPSHTSQYLCASSQNHGKLFFGSGTQLSVL.

The chain couples TRBV2 to TRBJ1-5; tentative D call: TRBD1 (5 bases). The germline gives CDR1 SNHLY, CDR2 FYNNEI. With 4 bases removed from V and 4 bases from J, the gap between germline ends came to 14 bases. The CDR3 contains 15 residues. The CDR3, as DNA: TGTGCCAGCAGTGGGCAGGGTCTTGAGAATCAGCCCCAGCATTTT. Its translation is CASSGQGLENQPQHF. Full variable domain (missing parts from reference TRBV2 and TRBJ1-5): EPEVTQTPSHQVTQMGQEVILRCVPISNHLYFYWYRQILGQKVEFLVSFYNNEISEKSEIFDDQFSVERPDGSNFTLKIRSTKLEDSAMYFCASSGQGLENQPQHFGDGTRLSIL.

The chain has TRBV6-1 and TRBJ2-6, with D possibly matching TRBD1 (6 bases). V was pared by 4 bases and J by 1 base, with 11 bases between. The germline gives CDR1 MNHNS, CDR2 SASEGT. CDR3 length: 16 amino acids. This CDR3 reads CASSGRGGSGANVLTF. The CDR3 coding sequence is TGTGCCAGCAGTGGTAGAGGGGGATCTGGGGCCAACGTCCTGACTTTC.

The chain employs TRBV5-1 and TRBJ2-1; D gene unclear. CDR1 is SGHRS and CDR2 is YFSETQ in the germline V gene. This CDR3 region has 14 residues. Between the trimmed V and J ends, which lost 2 bases and 8 bases, there was a span of 14 bases. This CDR3 is CASSLVQRSDEQFF. The CDR3 region has the DNA TGCGCCAGCAGCTTAGTCCAGAGGAGCGATGAGCAGTTCTTC.

The J gene is TRBJ2-7, the V gene TRBV9; D gene ambiguous. CDR1 and CDR2 from the germline V gene are SGDLS and YYNGEE. The V and J ends lost 0 bases and 0 bases respectively, with 7 bases between them. The CDR3 consists of 14 residues. The CDR3 loop reads CASSVGASSYEQYF. Here the CDR3 DNA reads TGTGCCAGCAGCGTAGGAGCCAGCTCCTACGAGCAGTACTTC.

This clone is labeled hyperexpanded. The chain links TRBV7-9 to TRBJ2-1; 9 nucleotides align to TRBD2. Germline CDR1 SEHNR, CDR2 FQNEAQ (reference sequence). Unmatched junction bases numbered 3, after V lost 2 bases and J lost 4 bases. The CDR3 contains 15 residues. The CDR3 nucleotides read TGTGCCAGCAGCTTATCGGGACTAGCATACAATGAGCAGTTCTTC. Its protein is CASSLSGLAYNEQFF.

The chain recombines TRBV15 with TRBJ1-5; perhaps TRBD1 as D (5 bases). The germline CDR1 and CDR2 sequences are LNHNV and YYDKDF (reference sequence). Trimming took off 0 bases at V and 1 base at J, with 13 bases between the two ends. CDR3 size: 17 residues. CDR3 region: CATSRERSRESNQPQHF. DNA for the CDR3: TGTGCCACCAGCAGAGAACGTAGCAGGGAGAGCAATCAGCCCCAGCATTTT.

This clone was observed a few times. The rearrangement joins TRBV7-3 to TRBJ1-4, with D perhaps TRBD1 (6 bases). V dropped 5 bases and J dropped 3 bases, with 10 bases sitting between them. The CDR3 is made up of 14 amino acids. Germline CDR1 and CDR2: SGHTA and FQGTGA. Here the CDR3 reads CASSQGWANEKLFF. As DNA, the CDR3 is TGTGCCAGCAGCCAGGGGTGGGCTAATGAAAAACTGTTTTTT.

To note about this clone: The sample holds other DNA sequences that translate to the same CDR3. The chain combines TRBV28 with TRBJ2-2, with 7 nucleotides matching TRBD2. J gave up 0 bases and V 7 bases, and 5 bases lay outside the gene matches. The CDR3 length is 15 residues. The germline V gene encodes CDR1 MDHEN and CDR2 SYDVKM. CDR3 in DNA: TGTGCCAGCACCACGGCGGGAGCGAACACCGGGGAGCTGTTTTTT. This translates into CASTTAGANTGELFF.

A word on this clone: At one boundary the junction diverges from the germline segment, which might be a read error. Other nucleotide sequences in the sample specify the same CDR3. The gene calls are TRBV11-2 and TRBJ1-2; D unclear. The CDR3 consists of 13 residues. Germline-derived CDR1 and CDR2 are SGHAT and FQNNGV. The CDR3 DNA sequence: TGTGCCAGCAGCTTAGTGAGGTACTATGGCTACACTTTC. Protein sequence: CASSLVRYYGYTF.

The chain carries TRBV10-3 and TRBJ1-2; TRBD1 aligns across 8 bases. This CDR3 is 13 amino acids long. The J segment lost 2 bases and the V segment lost 7 bases, leaving 3 bases of the junction unmatched. Per the germline V gene, CDR1 is ENHRY and CDR2 is SYGVKD. CDR3 in amino acids: CAINRGENYGYTF. CDR3 in DNA: TGTGCCATCAACAGGGGGGAGAACTATGGCTACACCTTC.